This entry lists 16 T cell receptor beta chains sequenced from one sample in a study of cytomegalovirus exposure and HLA in healthy donors. Use of 60 Vbeta and 13 Jbeta primers characterized the PCR. The method was immunoSEQ multiplex PCR; TCRdb's version includes in-frame clones alone and lacks a portion of them. The sample has around 140,000 clones; just under 90% are singletons. Sequenced: PBMCs. The receptors were gathered from a woman in her 30s in good health and CMV-seronegative.

The chain uses TRBV11-2 and TRBJ2-1, with unresolved D. V lost 0 bases and J lost 6, with 6 bases in between. Germline V gene data show CDR1 as SGHAT and CDR2 as FQNNGV. The CDR3 extends over 13 amino acids. This CDR3 is CASSLELSNEQFF. CDR3 coding DNA: TGTGCCAGCAGCTTAGAACTCTCCAATGAGCAGTTCTTC.

The chain couples TRBV6-6 to TRBJ2-5; TRBD1 matches at 8 bases. Germline assignment: CDR1 MNHNY and CDR2 SVGAGI (reference sequence). J gave up 5 bases and V 2 bases, and 4 bases lay outside the gene matches. The CDR3 loop spans 14 amino acids. In nucleotides, the CDR3 is TGTGCCAGCAGTTACGTTAACAGGGGGGAGACCCAGTACTTC. Its translation is CASSYVNRGETQYF.

The chain employs TRBV28 and TRBJ1-4; the match to TRBD1 covers 7 bases. V gave up 6 bases and J gave up 8 bases; unmatched junction bases: 12. Germline CDR1 is MDHEN and CDR2 is SYDVKM. This CDR3 comprises 15 residues. CDR3 bases: TGTGCCAGCAGGACTCCGATTCAGGGGGAAGAAAAACTGTTTTTT. Its protein product is CASRTPIQGEEKLFF.

V usage is TRBV10-3 and J usage is TRBJ1-1; D perhaps matches TRBD1 (5 bases). This CDR3 spans 14 amino acids. V lost 2 bases and J 5 bases, leaving 12 bases between the germline ends. Germline-derived CDR1 and CDR2 are ENHRY and SYGVKD. The DNA of the CDR3 is TGTGCCATCAGTGAGGGGGGGGAGTGGACTGAAGCTTTCTTT. It specifies CAISEGGEWTEAFF.

The chain is built from TRBV18 and TRBJ1-2; the match to TRBD1 covers 9 bases. J gave up 4 bases and V 4 bases, and 7 bases lay outside the gene matches. The CDR3 runs 15 residues. Germline values: CDR1 KGHSH, CDR2 LQKENI. DNA for the CDR3: TGTGCCAGCTCACAACCCGGGACAGGGACCTATGGCTACACCTTC. Encoded protein: CASSQPGTGTYGYTF.

The J gene is TRBJ1-5, the V gene TRBV27; D is possibly TRBD1 (5 bases). Germline CDR1 is MNHEY and CDR2 is SMNVEV (reference sequence). The V and J ends lost 6 bases and 6 bases respectively, with 15 bases between them. The length of the CDR3 is 14 residues. This CDR3 is CASSQTAGVQPQHF. The CDR3 DNA follows: TGTGCCAGCAGCCAGACAGCGGGCGTTCAGCCCCAGCATTTT.

The CDR3 is CASSLPTGSSYEQYF. CDR3 coding DNA: TGTGCCAGCAGTTTACCGACAGGGAGCTCCTACGAGCAGTACTTC. The rearrangement uses TRBV28 and TRBJ2-7; 7 nucleotides match TRBD1. The CDR3 length is 15 residues. With V trimmed by 2 bases and J by 0 bases, 4 bases remained unmatched. The V gene's germline CDR1 is MDHEN and CDR2 SYDVKM. Filled out from reference TRBV28 and TRBJ2-7, the complete variable domain reads DVKVTQSSRYLVKRTGEKVFLECVQDMDHENMFWYRQDPGLGLRLIYFSYDVKMKEKGDIPEGYSVSREKKERFSLILESASTNQTSMYLCASSLPTGSSYEQYFGPGTRLTVT.

The chain has TRBV29-1 and TRBJ2-3; TRBD2 matches 7 bases. There are 14 residues in the CDR3. Germline lookup yields CDR1 SQVTM and CDR2 ANQGSEA. Trimming took 6 bases from V and 0 from J; bases not matched to a gene: 6. In DNA form, the CDR3 reads TGCAGCGTGGGGTCGGGGGGAAGCACAGATACGCAGTATTTT. Its protein product is CSVGSGGSTDTQYF.

This chain joins TRBV19 and TRBJ1-5; D possibly corresponds to TRBD1 (5 bases). Per the germline V gene, CDR1 is LNHDA and CDR2 is SQIVND (reference sequence). The CDR3 length is 13 residues. The V gene lost 8 bases and the J gene lost 7 bases, with 15 bases spanning the gap. The CDR3 here is CASWSGGGQPQHF. The CDR3 DNA sequence: TGTGCCAGTTGGTCGGGGGGGGGACAGCCCCAGCATTTT. Supplemented by reference TRBV19 and TRBJ1-5, the full variable domain reads DGGITQSPKYLFRKEGQNVTLSCEQNLNHDAMYWYRQDPGQGLRLIYYSQIVNDFQKGDIAEGYSVSREKKESFPLTVTSAQKNPTAFYLCASWSGGGQPQHFGDGTRLSIL.

This chain joins TRBV9 and TRBJ2-1; 7 nucleotides align to TRBD2. The CDR3 spans 18 residues. The V gene end was trimmed by 4 bases and the J gene end by 10 bases; junction bases not matched to a gene: 23. CDR1 SGDLS and CDR2 YYNGEE come from the germline V gene. The CDR3 region is CASSLKITVRGGRFEQFF. The CDR3, as DNA: TGTGCCAGCAGCCTGAAAATCACTGTTCGGGGAGGGCGTTTCGAGCAGTTCTTC.

As regards this clone: A single base is all that separates this from a far larger clone, so a read error is likely. This chain links TRBV7-9 with TRBJ1-4; TRBD1 aligns across 8 bases. This CDR3 has 14 residues. Germline V gene lookup returns CDR1 SEHNR and CDR2 FQNEAQ (reference sequence). V shed 5 bases, J shed 8 bases, and the junction held 7 bases outside the gene matches. The CDR3 DNA reads as TGTGCCAGCAGCCTAGGACAGGGTCAGGAAAAACTGTTTTTT. It translates to CASSLGQGQEKLFF.

This clone has only one observation. The CDR3 region has the DNA TGCGCCAGCAGCTCCCAGTCGGGACAGGGGTTCTACGAGCAGTACTTC. This sequence encodes CASSSQSGQGFYEQYF. This chain links TRBV5-1 with TRBJ2-7, with 10 bases aligning to TRBD1. Germline CDR1 is SGHRS and CDR2 is YFSETQ. The CDR3 extends over 16 amino acids. The V and J ends lost 3 bases and 3 bases, in that order; junction bases with no gene match: 9.

The gene calls are TRBV27 and TRBJ1-4; TRBD1 matches 7 bases. V gave up 3 bases and J gave up 5 bases; unmatched junction bases: 6. Germline CDR1 and CDR2: MNHEY and SMNVEV (reference sequence). The CDR3 covers 15 residues. The CDR3 coding sequence is TGTGCCAGCAGTTTTTCGGGACAGCCAAATGAAAAACTGTTTTTT. Translated: CASSFSGQPNEKLFF.

This chain joins TRBV28 and TRBJ1-1; maybe TRBD1 (5 bases). The CDR3 covers 13 residues. Germline CDR1 reads MDHEN; CDR2 reads SYDVKM. V was trimmed by 0 bases and J by 6 bases, leaving 8 bases between them. The CDR3, as DNA: TGTGCCAGCAGTTTATGGGGGGGATCTGAAGCTTTCTTT. The encoded protein is CASSLWGGSEAFF. Drawing the rest from reference TRBV28 and TRBJ1-1, the complete variable domain is DVKVTQSSRYLVKRTGEKVFLECVQDMDHENMFWYRQDPGLGLRLIYFSYDVKMKEKGDIPEGYSVSREKKERFSLILESASTNQTSMYLCASSLWGGSEAFFGQGTRLTVV.

The chain joins TRBV5-6 to TRBJ2-7, with TRBD2 matching 10 bases. J was trimmed by 0 bases and V by 4 bases; bases with no gene match: 4. The CDR3 is 15 residues long. Germline V lookup: CDR1 SGHDT, CDR2 YYEEEE. The CDR3 spells CASSRTSGSSYEQYF. The CDR3 coding sequence is TGTGCCAGCAGCCGGACTAGCGGTTCCTCCTACGAGCAGTACTTC.

The rearrangement uses TRBV19 and TRBJ1-2; no definite D call. Germline V gene data show CDR1 as LNHDA and CDR2 as SQIVND (reference sequence). The CDR3 runs 14 residues. V lost 5 bases and J 4 bases, leaving 14 bases between the germline ends. CDR3 loop: CASSFPGSLYGYTF. CDR3 nucleotide sequence: TGTGCCAGTAGTTTCCCGGGATCTCTCTATGGCTACACCTTC. Complete variable domain (other parts from reference TRBV19 and TRBJ1-2): DGGITQSPKYLFRKEGQNVTLSCEQNLNHDAMYWYRQDPGQGLRLIYYSQIVNDFQKGDIAEGYSVSREKKESFPLTVTSAQKNPTAFYLCASSFPGSLYGYTFGSGTRLTVV.